The next 4 T cell receptor beta chains were all read from a single sample in a study of T cell responses to AZD1222 COVID-19 vaccine. The data were produced by immunoSEQ multiplex PCR, yet TCRdb's version contains in-frame clones alone and is incomplete. Of fewer than 150,000 clones detected, roughly 90% appear once; the ten largest clones hold 5% to 6%. This specimen consisted of peripheral blood, obtained 28 days after the second AZD1222 dose. The receptors derive from an adult who received the AZD1222 COVID-19 vaccine.

The V gene is TRBV7-2, the J gene TRBJ2-7; 9 nucleotides line up with TRBD1. The germline CDR1 and CDR2 sequences are SGHTA and FQGNSA. Trimming removed 3 bases from V and 3 bases from J; junction bases left unmatched: 6. The CDR3 totals 15 residues. The CDR3 here is CASSFGDRANYEQYF. CDR3 DNA: TGTGCCAGCAGCTTTGGGGACAGGGCCAACTACGAGCAGTACTTC.

The V call is TRBV24-1, the J call TRBJ1-2; no clear D. Trimming stripped 4 bases from V and 5 bases from J, with 10 bases between. Germline V gene lookup returns CDR1 KGHDR and CDR2 SFDVKD. This CDR3 has 13 amino acids. The CDR3 sequence: CATSDRDTYGYTF. CDR3 bases: TGTGCCACCAGTGACCGTGACACTTATGGCTACACCTTC.

The chain is built from TRBV6-2 or TRBV6-3 and TRBJ2-7; no definite D call. Germline loops: CDR1 MNHEY, CDR2 SVGEGT. The CDR3 length is 15 residues. V was clipped by 2 bases and J by 3 bases, with 14 bases between them. The CDR3 DNA is TGTGCCAGCAGTTACAAGAATTACTCTATCTACGAGCAGTACTTC. As protein: CASSYKNYSIYEQYF.

The chain recombines TRBV11-1 with TRBJ2-7; D remains unclear. This CDR3 has 14 amino acids. Germline V gives CDR1 SGHAT, CDR2 FQDESV (reference sequence). The V end lost 4 bases, the J end lost 1 base, and 11 bases lay between the germline ends. CDR3 residues: CASSSHGESYEQYF. CDR3 nucleotides: TGTGCCAGCAGCTCCCATGGGGAATCCTACGAGCAGTACTTC.